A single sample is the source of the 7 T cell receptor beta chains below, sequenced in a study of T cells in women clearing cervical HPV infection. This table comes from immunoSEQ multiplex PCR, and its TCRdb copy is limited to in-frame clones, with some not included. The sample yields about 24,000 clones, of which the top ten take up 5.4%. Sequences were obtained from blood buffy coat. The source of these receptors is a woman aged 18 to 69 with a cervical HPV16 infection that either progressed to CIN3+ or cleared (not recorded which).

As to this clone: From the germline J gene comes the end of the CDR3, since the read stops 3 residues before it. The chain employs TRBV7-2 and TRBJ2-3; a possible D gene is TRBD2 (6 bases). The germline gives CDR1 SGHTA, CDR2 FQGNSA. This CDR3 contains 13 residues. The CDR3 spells CASSSQLAPTQYF. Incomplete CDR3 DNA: TGTGCCAGCAGCTCGCAGCTAGCGCCGACG. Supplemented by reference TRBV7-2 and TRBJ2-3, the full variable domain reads GAGVSQSPSNKVTEKGKDVELRCDPISGHTALYWYRQSLGQGLEFLIYFQGNSAPDKSGLPSDRFSAERTGGSVSTLTIQRTQQEDSAVYLCASSSQLAPTQYFGPGTRLTVL.

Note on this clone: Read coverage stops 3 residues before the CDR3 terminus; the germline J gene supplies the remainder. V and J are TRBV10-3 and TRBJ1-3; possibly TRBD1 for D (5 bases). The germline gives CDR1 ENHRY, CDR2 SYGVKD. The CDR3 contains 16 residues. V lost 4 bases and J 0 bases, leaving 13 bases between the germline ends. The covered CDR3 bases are TGTGCCATCAGTGGACAGCCCGGATCCTCTGGAAACACC. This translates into CAISGQPGSSGNT. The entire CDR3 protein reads CAISGQPGSSGNTIYF.

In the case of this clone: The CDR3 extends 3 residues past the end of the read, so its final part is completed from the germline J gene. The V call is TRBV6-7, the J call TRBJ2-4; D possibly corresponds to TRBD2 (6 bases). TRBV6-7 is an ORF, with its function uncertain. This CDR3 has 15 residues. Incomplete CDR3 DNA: TGTGCCAGCAGTTACTCGGGGGGTTGGGGGGAGACT. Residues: CASSYSGGWGET. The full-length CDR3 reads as CASSYSGGWGETQYF.

CDR3 bases read: TGCGCCAGCAGCGGGGGGGGACTAGCTTTTCAAGAGACC. This gives the protein CASSGGGLAFQET. In full, the CDR3 is CASSGGGLAFQETQYF. The chain is built from TRBV5-1 and TRBJ2-5, with 9 bases aligning to TRBD2. The read stops 3 residues short of the end of the CDR3; the missing end is completed from the germline J gene. This CDR3 spans 16 amino acids. Looked up from germline, CDR1 is SGHRS and CDR2 is YFSETQ. The ends lost 4 bases at V and 2 bases at J; junction bases unmatched: 9.

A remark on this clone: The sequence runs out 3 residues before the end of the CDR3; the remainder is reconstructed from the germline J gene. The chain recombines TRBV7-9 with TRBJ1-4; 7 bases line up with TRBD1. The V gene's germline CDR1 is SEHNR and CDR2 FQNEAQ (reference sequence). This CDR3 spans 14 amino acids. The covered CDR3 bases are TGTGCCAGCAGGGCCGGGACAGAGAATTCACCA. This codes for CASRAGTENSP. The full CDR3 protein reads CASRAGTENSPLFF.

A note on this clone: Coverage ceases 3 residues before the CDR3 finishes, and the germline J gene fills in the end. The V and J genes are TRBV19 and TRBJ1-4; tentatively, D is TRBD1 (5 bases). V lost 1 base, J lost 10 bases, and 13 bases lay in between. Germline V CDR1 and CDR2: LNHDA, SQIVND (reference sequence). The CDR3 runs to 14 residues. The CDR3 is CASSIAGGRGKLFF. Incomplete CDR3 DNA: TGTGCCAGTAGTATAGCCGGGGGGAGAGGAAAA.

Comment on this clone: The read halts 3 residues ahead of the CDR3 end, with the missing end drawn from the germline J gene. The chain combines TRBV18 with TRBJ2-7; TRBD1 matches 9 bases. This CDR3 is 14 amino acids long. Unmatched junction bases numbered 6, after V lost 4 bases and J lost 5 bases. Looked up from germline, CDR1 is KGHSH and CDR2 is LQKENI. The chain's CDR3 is CASSLRDRVNEQYF. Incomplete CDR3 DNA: TGTGCCAGCTCACTCCGGGACAGGGTGAACGAG.